The 10 T cell receptor beta chains below all came from one sample that was sequenced in a study of CD8 T cells in ankylosing spondylitis. In TCRdb, the 5' RACE reads were re-called with MiXCR into one record per CDR3 protein. The sample holds around 890,000 distinct CDR3 sequences, about 12% seen once. Antigen specificity for these receptors is unknown. Study-level points and caveats: It appeared that ankylosing spondylitis blood was characterized by a TCR beta motif of about 8 highly homologous variants.

The sequenced sample was blood, either unsorted or a sorted T cell fraction (not recorded which). The receptor source for this set is a male donor with ankylosing spondylitis.

This chain uses TRBV10-3 with TRBJ1-2, with D perhaps matching TRBD1 (6 bases). In germline, CDR1 is ENHRY, CDR2 SYGVKD. The V gene lost 4 bases and the J gene lost 7 bases, with 16 bases spanning the gap. The CDR3 is 14 residues long. CDR3 sequence: CAISGGQGISGYTF. For the CDR3, the DNA is TGTGCCATCAGTGGGGGCCAGGGGATCTCTGGCTACACCTTC.

The chain recombines TRBV27 with TRBJ2-1, with a tentative D call TRBD2 (11 bases). V was clipped by 3 bases and J by 7 bases, with 34 bases between them. The CDR3 contains 21 residues. The germline V gene encodes CDR1 MNHEY and CDR2 SMNVEV (reference sequence). CDR3 DNA: TGTGCCAGCAGTTTTAGCGGGACAGGGGCTCGCCTAGCGGGGGGCCGAAATGAGCAGTTCTTC. Amino acid sequence: CASSFSGTGARLAGGRNEQFF.

The table lists this clonotype with a few counts. This chain joins TRBV5-1 and TRBJ1-4; D is undetermined. Germline V gives CDR1 SGHRS, CDR2 YFSETQ. Trimming took 3 bases from V and 1 from J, leaving 7 bases between them. The CDR3 extends over 14 amino acids. The CDR3 DNA is TGCGCCAGCAGCTGGGTCGGAACTAATGAAAAACTGTTTTTT. It codes for CASSWVGTNEKLFF.

This clonotype was counted ten times or more. The chain carries TRBV7-2 and TRBJ1-3, with D tentatively TRBD1 (5 bases). CDR3 length: 15 amino acids. Trimming removed 3 bases from V and 0 bases from J, with 9 bases in between. Germline V lookup: CDR1 SGHTA, CDR2 FQGNSA. CDR3 coding DNA: TGTGCCAGCAGCTTCGACAGTCTCTCTGGAAACACCATATATTTT. Protein sequence: CASSFDSLSGNTIYF.

This clonotype was seen repeatedly, ten times or more. The rearrangement joins TRBV12-3 or TRBV12-4 to TRBJ2-1; 8 bases line up with TRBD2. V was pared by 2 bases and J by 8 bases, with 8 bases of the junction left unmatched. The CDR3 is 15 amino acids. CDR3 loop: CASSLIGGGVDEQFF. CDR3 DNA: TGTGCCAGCAGTTTAATCGGGGGGGGCGTCGATGAGCAGTTCTTC.

This chain links TRBV6-2 or TRBV6-3 with TRBJ1-1; D remains unclear. V lost 3 bases and J 1 base, leaving 12 bases between the germline ends. This CDR3 spans 15 amino acids. CDR1 is MNHEY, CDR2 SVGEGT, per germline. CDR3 sequence (DNA): TGTGCCAGCAGTTATCCCCCAATCAAGAACACTGAAGCTTTCTTT. This encodes CASSYPPIKNTEAFF.

This clonotype was detected only a few times. The chain employs TRBV5-5 and TRBJ1-5; D is unresolved. CDR1 SGHKS and CDR2 YYEKEE come from the germline V gene (reference sequence). This CDR3 comprises 14 residues. The V end lost 0 bases, the J end lost 3 bases, and 7 bases lay between the germline ends. The CDR3 DNA reads as TGTGCCAGCAGCTTGGAGACGGTCAATCAGCCCCAGCATTTT. Amino acids: CASSLETVNQPQHF.

This clonotype was detected many times. The chain uses TRBV20-1 and TRBJ1-6; D unclear. Trimming pared 3 bases from V and 9 bases from J, leaving 6 bases between. Germline-derived CDR1 and CDR2 are DFQATT and SNEGSKA (reference sequence). The CDR3 runs 11 residues. The CDR3, as DNA: TGCAGTGCTAGGGCAGGTTCACCCCTCCACTTT. It is translated as CSARAGSPLHF.

Only a few counts were recorded for this clonotype. The rearrangement links TRBV11-2 to TRBJ1-2; D gene ambiguous. Germline CDR1 is SGHAT and CDR2 is FQNNGV. The CDR3 covers 14 residues. V lost 5 bases to trimming and J lost 4 bases, with 14 bases between them. The CDR3, as DNA: TGTGCCAGCAGCCCCAGGACCGCACGCTATGGCTACACCTTC. This translates into CASSPRTARYGYTF.

The DNA of the CDR3 is TGCAGTGCTAGATTTCCTAGCGGGAGACAAGAGACCCAGTACTTC. Protein sequence: CSARFPSGRQETQYF. The chain joins TRBV20-1 to TRBJ2-5, with 10 bases that match TRBD2. The germline V gene encodes CDR1 DFQATT and CDR2 SNEGSKA (reference sequence). J gave up 2 bases and V 2 bases, and 5 bases lay outside the gene matches. CDR3 length equals 15 residues.